Listed here are 9 T cell receptor beta chains from one sample, sequenced in a study of CD8 T cells in Susac syndrome. When the RNA was reverse transcribed, random hexamers were used with an input of about 0.5 to 1 ug. TCRdb reprocessed the immunoSEQ multiplex PCR reads with MiXCR, giving one entry per CDR3 protein. The sample includes tens of thousands of distinct CDR3 sequences, 93% of them seen just once. The specimen was CD4+ T cells from PBMCs. These TCRs come from a human donor with Susac syndrome.

This clonotype turned up a few times. V and J are TRBV4-1 and TRBJ2-3; TRBD1 matches at 10 bases. V lost 7 bases and J lost 1; bases outside the gene matches: 5. This CDR3 region has 15 residues. Looked up from germline, CDR1 is MGHRA and CDR2 is YSYEKL. The CDR3 sequence: CASTPGTGGTDTQYF. CDR3 sequence (DNA): TGCGCCAGCACCCCCGGGACAGGGGGCACAGATACGCAGTATTTT.

The V gene is TRBV28, the J gene TRBJ2-7, with D perhaps matching TRBD2 (5 bases). Trimming left V 3 bases short and J 1 base short, with 13 bases between. The CDR3 consists of 15 residues. CDR1 MDHEN and CDR2 SYDVKM come from the germline V gene. Written as DNA, the CDR3 is TGTGCCAGCAGTTTGTTTCAGACTAAATCCTACGAGCAGTACTTC. Its translation: CASSLFQTKSYEQYF.

The chain is built from TRBV20-1 and TRBJ1-6; D not certain. CDR3 length: 17 residues. Germline CDR1 is DFQATT and CDR2 is SNEGSKA (reference sequence). V dropped 0 bases and J dropped 0 bases, with 12 bases sitting between them. The CDR3 sequence is CSARDTYISSYNSPLHF. CDR3 nucleotides: TGCAGTGCTAGAGATACATACATTAGCTCCTATAATTCACCCCTCCACTTT.

The rearrangement links TRBV28 to TRBJ2-5; weak D call: TRBD1 (6 bases). Germline loops: CDR1 MDHEN, CDR2 SYDVKM. V was cut by 4 bases and J by 5 bases, with 14 bases left in between. The length of the CDR3 is 14 residues. The CDR3 region has the DNA TGTGCCAGCAGTTGGGGACATACTCGGGAGACCCAGTACTTC. Its protein product is CASSWGHTRETQYF.

The J gene is TRBJ1-3, the V gene TRBV3-1; maybe TRBD1 (6 bases). Per the germline V gene, CDR1 is LGHDT and CDR2 is YNNKEL (reference sequence). CDR3 length: 16 amino acids. V was trimmed by 2 bases and J by 1 base, leaving 12 bases between them. CDR3 residues: CASSQHGQTSGNTIYF. The DNA of the CDR3 is TGTGCCAGCAGCCAACACGGACAGACGTCTGGAAACACCATATATTTT.

J is TRBJ2-6 and V is TRBV7-2; D call uncertain. The germline CDR1 and CDR2 sequences are SGHTA and FQGNSA. The CDR3 loop spans 15 amino acids. Trimming took 6 bases from V and 4 from J, leaving 13 bases between them. The CDR3 DNA sequence: TGTGCCAGCAGGAGTAGGGTAGACGGGGCCAACGTCCTGACTTTC. Translated: CASRSRVDGANVLTF.

The V gene is TRBV11-3, the J gene TRBJ2-2, with D hard to call. Per the germline V gene, CDR1 is SGHNT and CDR2 is YENEEA. There are 14 residues in the CDR3. V lost 3 bases, J lost 4 bases, and 9 bases lay in between. CDR3 loop: CASSFRQVTGELFF. The CDR3, as DNA: TGTGCCAGCAGCTTTAGGCAGGTCACCGGGGAGCTGTTTTTT.

This sequence joins TRBV4-2 and TRBJ2-4, with a possible D match to TRBD1 (5 bases). The CDR3 is 15 amino acids. Germline V gene lookup returns CDR1 LGHNA and CDR2 YNFKEQ. V lost 0 bases and J lost 7, with 13 bases in between. CDR3 protein: CASSQDQGALNIQYF. For the CDR3, the DNA is TGTGCCAGCAGCCAAGATCAAGGGGCGCTCAACATTCAGTACTTC.

V is TRBV13 and J is TRBJ2-7; 9 positions agree with TRBD1. Trimming removed 4 bases from V and 0 bases from J; junction bases left unmatched: 7. The CDR3 extends over 16 amino acids. From germline, CDR1 is PRHDT and CDR2 FYEKMQ (reference sequence). As DNA, the CDR3 is TGTGCCAGCAGCTCCTGGTTGGGACAGGGCTCCTACGAGCAGTACTTC. Translation gives CASSSWLGQGSYEQYF.